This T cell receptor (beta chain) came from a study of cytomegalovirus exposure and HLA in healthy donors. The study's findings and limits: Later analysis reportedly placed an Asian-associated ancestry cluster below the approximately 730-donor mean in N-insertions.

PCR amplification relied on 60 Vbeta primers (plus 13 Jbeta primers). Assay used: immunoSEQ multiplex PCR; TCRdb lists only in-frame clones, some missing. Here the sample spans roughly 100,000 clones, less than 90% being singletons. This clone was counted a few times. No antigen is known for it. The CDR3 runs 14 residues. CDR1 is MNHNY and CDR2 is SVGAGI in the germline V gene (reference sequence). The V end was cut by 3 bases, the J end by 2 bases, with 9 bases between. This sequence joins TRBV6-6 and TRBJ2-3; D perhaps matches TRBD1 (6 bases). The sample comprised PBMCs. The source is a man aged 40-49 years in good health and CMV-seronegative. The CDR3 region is CASSYGDTTDTQYF. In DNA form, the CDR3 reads TGTGCCAGCAGTTATGGGGACACCACAGATACGCAGTATTTT.